The rows below give T cell receptor beta chains drawn from one sample of a study of shared T cell receptors in the human thymus. Libraries were prepared by immunoSEQ multiplex PCR; TCRdb keeps only in-frame clonotypes and omits some of them. This table holds roughly 500,000 clones, more than 75% found once. The same data also went into a second study, on human thymus T cells.

Material for sequencing was thymocytes. These receptors originate from a boy less than two years old with a congenital heart defect. CDR3s include the opening cysteine and the closing phenylalanine or tryptophan. A D gene is named only where the DNA matches it firmly. Rows give clone size only sometimes, using once, few, many, or a class for an expanded clone.

abundance: few; d_gene: NA; j_gene: TRBJ2-7; len: 16; v_gene: TRBV6-9; CDR3aa: CASSYNNLLAPHEQYF; CDR3nt: TGTGCCAGCAGTTATAACAACTTGCTAGCTCCCCACGAGCAGTACTTC
abundance: few; d_gene: NA; j_gene: TRBJ2-1; len: 12; v_gene: TRBV2; CDR3aa: CASSQTDHEQFF; CDR3nt: TGTGCCAGCAGCCAGACAGACCATGAGCAGTTCTTC
abundance: NA; d_gene: NA; j_gene: TRBJ2-5; len: 17; v_gene: TRBV5-1; CDR3aa: CASSKKRWGEYQETQYF; CDR3nt: TGCGCCAGTTCTAAAAAAAGGTGGGGGGAGTACCAAGAGACCCAGTACTTC
abundance: NA; d_gene: NA; j_gene: TRBJ1-1; len: 14; v_gene: TRBV15; CDR3aa: CATSRDRGDTEAFF; CDR3nt: TGTGCCACCAGCAGAGATAGGGGTGACACTGAAGCTTTCTTT
abundance: NA; d_gene: TRBD1; j_gene: TRBJ1-1; len: 14; v_gene: TRBV7-2; CDR3aa: CASSFTGVNTEAFF; CDR3nt: TGTGCCAGCAGCTTCACAGGGGTGAACACTGAAGCTTTCTTT
abundance: NA; d_gene: NA; j_gene: TRBJ2-3; len: 15; v_gene: TRBV5-1; CDR3aa: CASSSLGGSTDTQYF; CDR3nt: TGCGCCAGCAGCTCCCTCGGCGGGAGCACAGATACGCAGTATTTT
abundance: few; d_gene: NA; j_gene: TRBJ1-4; len: 23; v_gene: TRBV4-2; CDR3aa: CASSQHPSGGGLGDYTTNEKLFF; CDR3nt: TGTGCCAGCAGCCAGCATCCCAGTGGCGGCGGACTTGGGGACTATACAACTAATGAAAAACTGTTTTTT
abundance: NA; d_gene: TRBD2; j_gene: TRBJ2-5; len: 15; v_gene: TRBV5-1; CDR3aa: CASSVTTSGTKTQYF; CDR3nt: TGCGCCAGCAGCGTGACAACTAGCGGGACGAAGACCCAGTACTTC
abundance: NA; d_gene: TRBD1; j_gene: TRBJ1-2; len: 15; v_gene: TRBV4-3; CDR3aa: CASSPDRGPHSSYPF; CDR3nt: TGCGCCAGCAGCCCAGACAGGGGGCCACATAGTAGCTACCCCTTC
abundance: NA; d_gene: TRBD2; j_gene: TRBJ2-3; len: 20; v_gene: TRBV4-3; CDR3aa: CASSQVVRLAGAGCTDTQYF; CDR3nt: TGCGCCAGCAGCCAAGTTGTTCGCCTAGCGGGAGCAGGGTGCACAGATACGCAGTATTTT
abundance: NA; d_gene: TRBD2; j_gene: TRBJ2-7; len: 15; v_gene: TRBV27; CDR3aa: CASSPRGLAGNEQYF; CDR3nt: TGTGCCAGCAGTCCAAGGGGACTAGCGGGAAATGAGCAGTACTTC
abundance: NA; d_gene: TRBD2; j_gene: TRBJ2-7; len: 21; v_gene: TRBV12-5; CDR3aa: CASGLKSGLARNLRCSYEQYF; CDR3nt: TGTGCTAGTGGTTTGAAATCCGGACTAGCCAGGAACCTGAGATGTTCCTACGAGCAGTACTTC
abundance: NA; d_gene: NA; j_gene: TRBJ2-5; len: 15; v_gene: TRBV30; CDR3aa: CAWGYNRDKGETQYF; CDR3nt: TGTGCCTGGGGCTATAACCGGGACAAGGGGGAGACCCAGTACTTC
abundance: few; d_gene: NA; j_gene: TRBJ2-1; len: 17; v_gene: TRBV4-1; CDR3aa: CASSQDFEPKFPYEQFF; CDR3nt: TGCGCCAGCAGCCAAGATTTCGAGCCCAAATTCCCTTACGAGCAGTTCTTC
abundance: NA; d_gene: NA; j_gene: TRBJ2-7; len: 15; v_gene: TRBV5-4; CDR3aa: CASSLVIGGEGEQYF; CDR3nt: TGTGCCAGCAGCTTGGTTATCGGGGGAGAGGGCGAGCAGTACTTC
abundance: NA; d_gene: NA; j_gene: TRBJ1-1; len: 10; v_gene: TRBV18; CDR3aa: CATLSGVAFF; CDR3nt: TGTGCCACCTTGTCAGGGGTAGCTTTCTTT
abundance: NA; d_gene: TRBD2; j_gene: TRBJ2-1; len: 16; v_gene: TRBV28; CDR3aa: CASSFGRTSGYNEQFF; CDR3nt: TGTGCCAGCAGTTTCGGAAGGACTAGCGGTTACAATGAGCAGTTCTTC
abundance: NA; d_gene: NA; j_gene: TRBJ1-2; len: 18; v_gene: TRBV19; CDR3aa: CASSSTPDQREGIYGYTF; CDR3nt: TGTGCCAGTAGTTCAACCCCAGACCAACGGGAGGGGATCTATGGCTACACCTTC
abundance: NA; d_gene: NA; j_gene: TRBJ2-2; len: 13; v_gene: TRBV30; CDR3aa: CAWIEGNTGELFF; CDR3nt: TGTGCCTGGATAGAGGGGAACACCGGGGAGCTGTTTTTT
abundance: NA; d_gene: NA; j_gene: TRBJ2-7; len: 15; v_gene: TRBV4-1; CDR3aa: CASSPYFGRPYEQYF; CDR3nt: TGCGCCAGCAGCCCCTACTTCGGCAGGCCCTACGAGCAGTACTTC
abundance: NA; d_gene: NA; j_gene: TRBJ1-1; len: 16; v_gene: TRBV28; CDR3aa: CASGGEDSLPNTEAFF; CDR3nt: TGTGCCAGCGGGGGGGAGGACAGTTTACCGAACACTGAAGCTTTCTTT
abundance: NA; d_gene: TRBD1; j_gene: TRBJ2-7; len: 15; v_gene: TRBV28; CDR3aa: CASSSAWGQNYEQYF; CDR3nt: TGTGCCAGCAGTTCGGCGTGGGGACAGAACTACGAGCAGTACTTC
abundance: NA; d_gene: TRBD1; j_gene: TRBJ2-7; len: 14; v_gene: TRBV7-9; CDR3aa: CASSLVGQDYEQYF; CDR3nt: TGTGCCAGCAGCTTAGTTGGACAGGACTACGAGCAGTACTTC
abundance: NA; d_gene: TRBD1; j_gene: TRBJ1-1; len: 16; v_gene: TRBV2; CDR3aa: CASGVDGTGTNTEAFF; CDR3nt: TGTGCCAGCGGCGTCGACGGGACAGGGACTAACACTGAAGCTTTCTTT
abundance: few; d_gene: NA; j_gene: TRBJ2-2; len: 17; v_gene: TRBV7-7; CDR3aa: CASSLNLPGEGTGELFF; CDR3nt: TGTGCCAGCAGCTTAAATTTACCGGGGGAAGGCACCGGGGAGCTGTTTTTT
abundance: NA; d_gene: NA; j_gene: TRBJ2-1; len: 19; v_gene: TRBV5-4; CDR3aa: CASSLYLRDSGLLYNEQFF; CDR3nt: TGTGCCAGCAGCTTGTATTTACGTGATTCGGGACTCCTCTACAATGAGCAGTTCTTC